This TCR beta chain was captured in a study of blood T cell repertoires in COVID-19. Study-level background: The study drew acute and convalescent COVID-19 samples from the United States, Italy and Spain.

Per the original methods: Reference gene primer amplification in the assay estimated nucleated cell counts. Clones were sequenced by immunoSEQ multiplex PCR, and TCRdb holds only the in-frame ones, with some missing. That table supplies the V and J calls and clone size; D and trimming were determined from the DNA. This sample has fewer than 85,000 clones, with 80% to 90% found just once. The germline V gene has CDR1 MNHEY and CDR2 SVGEGT. This CDR3 is built from 12 residues. V lost 3 bases and J 8 bases, leaving 9 bases between the germline ends. The chain is built from TRBV6-2 or TRBV6-3 and TRBJ2-3; possible D gene TRBD2, 6 bases. This receptor was taken from a man aged 50 or older with active COVID-19. Sequences were obtained from peripheral blood. DNA of the CDR3: TGTGCCAGCAGTTATAGCGGAGCTACGCAGTATTTT. Translated: CASSYSGATQYF.